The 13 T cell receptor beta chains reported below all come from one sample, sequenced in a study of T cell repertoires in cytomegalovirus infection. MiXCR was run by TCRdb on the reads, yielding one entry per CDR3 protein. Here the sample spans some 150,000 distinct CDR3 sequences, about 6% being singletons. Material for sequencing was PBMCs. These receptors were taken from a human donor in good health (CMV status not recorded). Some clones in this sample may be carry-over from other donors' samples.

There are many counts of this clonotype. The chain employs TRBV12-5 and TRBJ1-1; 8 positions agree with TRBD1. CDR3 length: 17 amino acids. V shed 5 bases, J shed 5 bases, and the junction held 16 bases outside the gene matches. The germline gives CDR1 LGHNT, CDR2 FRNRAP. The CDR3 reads CASGTLAGGAIGTEAFF. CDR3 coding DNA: TGTGCTAGTGGTACCCTGGCAGGGGGCGCGATAGGTACTGAAGCTTTCTTT. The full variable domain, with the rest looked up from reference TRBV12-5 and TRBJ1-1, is DARVTQTPRHKVTEMGQEVTMRCQPILGHNTVFWYRQTMMQGLELLAYFRNRAPLDDSGMPKDRFSAEMPDATLATLKIQPSEPRDSAVYFCASGTLAGGAIGTEAFFGQGTRLTVV.

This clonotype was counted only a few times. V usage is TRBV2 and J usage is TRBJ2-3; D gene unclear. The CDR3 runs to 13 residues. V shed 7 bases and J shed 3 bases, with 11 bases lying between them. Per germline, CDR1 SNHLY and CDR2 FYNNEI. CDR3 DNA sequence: TGTGCCAGCAAACTTATGAGAACAGATACGCAGTATTTT. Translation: CASKLMRTDTQYF.

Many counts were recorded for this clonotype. This CDR3 reads CASSPPNNYEQYF. DNA of the CDR3: TGTGCCAGCAGCCCCCCGAACAACTACGAGCAGTACTTC. The V and J genes are TRBV7-8 and TRBJ2-7; D is unclear. The CDR3 is 13 amino acids. V dropped 5 bases and J dropped 3 bases, with 11 bases sitting between them. Germline lookup yields CDR1 SGHVS and CDR2 FQNEAQ.

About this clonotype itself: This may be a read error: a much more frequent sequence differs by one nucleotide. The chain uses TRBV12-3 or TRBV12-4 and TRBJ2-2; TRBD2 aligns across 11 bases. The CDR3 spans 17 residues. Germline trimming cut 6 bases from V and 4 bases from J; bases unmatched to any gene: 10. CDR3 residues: CASRPISSGGTTGELFF. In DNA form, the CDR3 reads TGTGCCAGCAGACCAATTTCTAGCGGGGGGACCACCGGGGAGCTGTTTTTT.

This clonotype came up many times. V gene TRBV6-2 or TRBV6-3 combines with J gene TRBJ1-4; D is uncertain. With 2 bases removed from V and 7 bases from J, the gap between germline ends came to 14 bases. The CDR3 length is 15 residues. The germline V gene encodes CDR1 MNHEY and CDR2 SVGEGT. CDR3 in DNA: TGTGCCAGCAGTTACCCGGCGGAGGGAGCTGAAAAACTGTTTTTT. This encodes CASSYPAEGAEKLFF.

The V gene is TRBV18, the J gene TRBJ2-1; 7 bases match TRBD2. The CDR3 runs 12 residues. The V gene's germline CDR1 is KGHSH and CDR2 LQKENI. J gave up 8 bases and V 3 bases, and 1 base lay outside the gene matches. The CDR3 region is CASSPGGYEQFF. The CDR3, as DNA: TGTGCCAGCTCACCGGGGGGGTATGAGCAGTTCTTC. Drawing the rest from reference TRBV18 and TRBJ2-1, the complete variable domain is NAGVMQNPRHLVRRRGQEARLRCSPMKGHSHVYWYRQLPEEGLKFMVYLQKENIIDESGMPKERFSAEFPKEGPSILRIQQVVRGDSAAYFCASSPGGYEQFFGPGTRLTVL.

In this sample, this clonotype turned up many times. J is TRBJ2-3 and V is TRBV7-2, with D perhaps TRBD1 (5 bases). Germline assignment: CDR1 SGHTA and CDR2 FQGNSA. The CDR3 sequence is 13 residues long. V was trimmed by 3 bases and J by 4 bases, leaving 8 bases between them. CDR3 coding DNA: TGTGCCAGCAGCTTCCAGGGTGCAGATACGCAGTATTTT. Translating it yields CASSFQGADTQYF.

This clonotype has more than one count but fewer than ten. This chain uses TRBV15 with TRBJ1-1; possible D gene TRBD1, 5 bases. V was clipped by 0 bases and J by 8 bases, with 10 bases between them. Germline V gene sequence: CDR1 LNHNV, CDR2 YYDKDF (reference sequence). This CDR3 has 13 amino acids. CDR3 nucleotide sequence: TGTGCCACCAGCAGAGACCGGACACTCGAAGCTTTCTTT. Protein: CATSRDRTLEAFF.

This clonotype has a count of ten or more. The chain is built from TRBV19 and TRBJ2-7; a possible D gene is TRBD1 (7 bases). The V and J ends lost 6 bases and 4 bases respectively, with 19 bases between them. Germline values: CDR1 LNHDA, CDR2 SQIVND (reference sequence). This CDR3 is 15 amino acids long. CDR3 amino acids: CASSLSGGGAYEQYF. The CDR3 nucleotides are TGTGCCAGTAGCCTCTCCGGAGGGGGCGCGTACGAGCAGTACTTC.

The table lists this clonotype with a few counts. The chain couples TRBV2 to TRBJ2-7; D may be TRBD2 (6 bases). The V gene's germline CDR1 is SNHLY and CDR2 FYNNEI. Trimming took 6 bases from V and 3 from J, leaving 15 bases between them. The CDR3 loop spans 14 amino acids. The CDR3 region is CASSGGDSSYEQYF. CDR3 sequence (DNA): TGTGCCAGCAGCGGTGGGGACTCGAGCTACGAGCAGTACTTC.

The CDR3 DNA sequence: TGCGCCAGCACCACCGTTAGGGGCGCCAACAATGAGCAGTTCTTC. Translating it yields CASTTVRGANNEQFF. The rearrangement uses TRBV5-1 and TRBJ2-1, with D maybe TRBD1 (5 bases). Germline values: CDR1 SGHRS, CDR2 YFSETQ. This CDR3 is built from 15 residues. V was trimmed by 6 bases and J by 5 bases, leaving 18 bases between them.

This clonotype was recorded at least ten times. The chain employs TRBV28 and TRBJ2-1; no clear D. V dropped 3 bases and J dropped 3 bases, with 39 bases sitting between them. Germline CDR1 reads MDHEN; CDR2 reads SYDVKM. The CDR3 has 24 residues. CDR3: CASSLYSPNVLVFTHHSHYNEQFF. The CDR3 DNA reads TGTGCCAGCAGTTTGTACTCTCCCAACGTTTTGGTCTTTACCCACCATTCACACTACAATGAGCAGTTCTTC.

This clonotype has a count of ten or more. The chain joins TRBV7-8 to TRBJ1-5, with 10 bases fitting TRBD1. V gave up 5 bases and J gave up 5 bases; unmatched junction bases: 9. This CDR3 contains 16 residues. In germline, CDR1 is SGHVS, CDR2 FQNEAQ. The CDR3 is CASSLTGGARDQPQHF. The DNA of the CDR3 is TGTGCCAGCAGCCTGACAGGGGGCGCGAGGGATCAGCCCCAGCATTTT.